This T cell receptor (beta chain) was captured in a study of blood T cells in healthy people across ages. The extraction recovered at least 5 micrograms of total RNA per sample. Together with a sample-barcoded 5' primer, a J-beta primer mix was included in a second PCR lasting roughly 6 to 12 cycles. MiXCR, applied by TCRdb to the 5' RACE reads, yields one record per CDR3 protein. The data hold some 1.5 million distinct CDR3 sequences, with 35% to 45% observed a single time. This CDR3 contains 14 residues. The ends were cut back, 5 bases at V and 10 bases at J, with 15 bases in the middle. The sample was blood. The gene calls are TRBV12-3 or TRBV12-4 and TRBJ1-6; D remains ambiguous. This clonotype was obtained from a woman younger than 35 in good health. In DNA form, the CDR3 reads TGTGCCAGCAGTGCCACTACGCCGCGGTCACCCCTCCACTTT. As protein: CASSATTPRSPLHF.